The clone carrying this T cell receptor beta chain was recorded a few times. Antigen: not known. The data stem from a study of beta chain features in type 1 diabetes. Regarding the study as a whole: Naive, central memory and Treg TCRB repertoires appeared more alike in patients than in healthy donors. PCR might favor shorter templates, but any such skew would affect patients and controls equally. For TCRB rearrangement, an influence of HLA type remained unresolved here. Among all four CD4+ subsets, Type 1 diabetes patients had TCRB CDR3s that were moderately but significantly shorter.

The investigators reverse transcribed all of the isolated RNA, so they sequenced expressed TCRB transcripts. The average output of naive, central memory and regulatory T cell samples was about 3.3 million reads. TCRdb's table, derived via immunoSEQ multiplex PCR, lists solely in-frame clones and lacks some. The sample gives 150,000 to 200,000 clones, roughly 60% of which show up once; nearly 0.09% is in the top ten. CDR1 is LGHNA and CDR2 is YSLEER in the germline V gene. The germline V and J ends were trimmed by 0 bases and 9 bases, with 15 bases remaining between them. There are 16 residues in the CDR3.

The sample taken for sequencing was naive CD4+ T cells from blood. This receptor was obtained from a man aged 30 to 39 with type 1 diabetes. The chain recombines TRBV4-3 with TRBJ1-6, with a weak D call TRBD1 (5 bases). As DNA, the CDR3 is TGCGCCAGCAGCCAAGAAGGCGCCAGGGCGACTTCACCCCTCCACTTT. Its protein product is CASSQEGARATSPLHF.